The present T cell receptor (beta chain) was sequenced within a study of blood T cell repertoires in COVID-19 (dated by TCRdb to about 2020). Broadly, across the study: Samples covering the acute and convalescent phases of COVID-19 were provided by collaborators in the United States, Italy and Spain. The prospective study material was composed of cDNA or gDNA derived from T cells, B-cell-depleted T cells, or PBMCs. Subjects who had been exposed to COVID-19, were actively infected with it, or had recovered from it provided the deeply sampled blood TCRbeta repertoires that made up the dataset. A freely available public database, intended as a resource for researchers studying the immune response to SARS-CoV-2, is where the repertoires were released. Samples came from the ongoing ImmuneRACE study (first 160 participants) plus 1,254 subjects from 6 global collaborators. Nearly every sample came with metadata listing a de-identified subject ID, COVID-19 status, age in years and sex. Where available, HLA class I and class II types were taken from metadata supplied by the sample provider and were not determined by assay-based typing. What the research found in general, with its limitations: How much clinical and demographic metadata was included differed by source and by participant, and the metadata was provided uncurated.

Counted from cysteine to phenylalanine, this CDR3 has 14 amino acids. Only CDR3 DNA is held: 42 bases, read in frame from base 1. Trimming removed 6 bases from V and 0 bases from J, leaving 9 bases between the germline ends. CDR1 SNHLY and CDR2 FYNNEI are derived from the germline V gene. In regard to this clone: It lacks a known antigen. No base quality values were provided; no much bigger clone lies one nucleotide off.

Participants in the prospective study were enrolled through a virtual design, were aged roughly 18 to 100 years, and lived in approximately 25 United States geographic areas. In the prospective study, participants were assigned to cohorts based on the clinical history participants reported in a screening survey and a study questionnaire. For ImmuneRACE Cohort 3, a participant was defined as recovered based on two consecutive negative NP/OP PCR tests, clearance by a healthcare professional, or resolution of symptoms. Mobile phlebotomists in the prospective study collected whole blood, serum and a nasopharyngeal or oropharyngeal swab from every participant. Over a 2-month period, participants in the prospective study had the option of providing additional blood draws and questionnaires. Before DNA extraction, prospective study blood samples were shipped either frozen or at room temperature. The immunoSEQ Assay, a bias-controlled multiplex PCR, was used to amplify TCRbeta CDR3 regions from genomic DNA. On the study's bioinformatics: The number of nucleated cells in each sample was estimated by amplification of reference gene primers within the assay. Sequence reads were collapsed and filtered to measure the absolute abundance of every unique TCRbeta CDR3 rearrangement. For each sample, productive Simpson clonality was calculated as the square root of Simpson's diversity index across productive rearrangements. Held by TCRdb, this immuneACCESS table contains in-frame sequences only and omits some clones. Under half of the omission traces to an unresolved V gene where checked; the cause of the rest is unknown. Clone size and V and J calls were adopted from that table, with D and trimming inferred from the DNA. The sample has roughly 300,000 clones on record, over 75% of them singletons. Jointly, the top ten make up approximately 0.99% of the sample.

In this chain, TRBV2 is recombined with TRBJ2-1; the D gene is perhaps TRBD2, from 5 matching bases. The sample consisted of PBMCs or T cells enriched from blood (not recorded which). This clonotype originated in a woman in her twenties or thirties who had recovered from COVID-19. The sequenced DNA is TGTGCCAGCAGGCGTAGCGCCTCCTACAATGAGCAGTTCTTC. Translation gives CASRRSASYNEQFF.